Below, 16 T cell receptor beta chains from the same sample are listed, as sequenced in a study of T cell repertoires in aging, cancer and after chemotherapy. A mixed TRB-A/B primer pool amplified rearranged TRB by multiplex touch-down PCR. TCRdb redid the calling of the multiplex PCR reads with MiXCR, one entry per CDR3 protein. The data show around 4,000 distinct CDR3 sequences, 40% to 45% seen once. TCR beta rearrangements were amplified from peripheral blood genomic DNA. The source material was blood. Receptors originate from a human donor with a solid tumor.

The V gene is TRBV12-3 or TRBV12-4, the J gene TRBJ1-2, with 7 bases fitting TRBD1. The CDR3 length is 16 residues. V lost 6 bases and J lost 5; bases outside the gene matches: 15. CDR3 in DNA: TGTGCCAGCAGCCTTGGTACCGGGACAGTGCTATATGGCTACACCTTC. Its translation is CASSLGTGTVLYGYTF.

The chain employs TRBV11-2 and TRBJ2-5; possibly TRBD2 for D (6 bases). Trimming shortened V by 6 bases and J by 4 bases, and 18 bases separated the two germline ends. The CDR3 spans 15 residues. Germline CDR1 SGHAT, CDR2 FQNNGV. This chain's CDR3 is CASSLAPTSRETQYF. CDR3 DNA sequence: TGTGCCAGCAGTCTAGCGCCGACTAGTCGAGAGACCCAGTACTTC. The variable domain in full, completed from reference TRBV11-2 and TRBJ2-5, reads EAGVAQSPRYKIIEKRQSVAFWCNPISGHATLYWYQQILGQGPKLLIQFQNNGVVDDSQLPKDRFSAERLKGVDSTLKIQPAKLEDSAVYLCASSLAPTSRETQYFGPGTRLLVL.

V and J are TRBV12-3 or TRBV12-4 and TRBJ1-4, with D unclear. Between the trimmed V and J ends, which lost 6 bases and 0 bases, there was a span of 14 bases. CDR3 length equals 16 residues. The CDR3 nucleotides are TGTGCCAGCAGCCCACAACCGGTTGCAACTAATGAAAAACTGTTTTTT. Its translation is CASSPQPVATNEKLFF.

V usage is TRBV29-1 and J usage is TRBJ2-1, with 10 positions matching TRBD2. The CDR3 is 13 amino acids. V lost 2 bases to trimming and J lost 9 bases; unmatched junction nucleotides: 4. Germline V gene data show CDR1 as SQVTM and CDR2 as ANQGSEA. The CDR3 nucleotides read TGCAGCGTTGAAAGCGGGAGGGCCCGTGAGCAGTTCTTC. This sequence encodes CSVESGRAREQFF.

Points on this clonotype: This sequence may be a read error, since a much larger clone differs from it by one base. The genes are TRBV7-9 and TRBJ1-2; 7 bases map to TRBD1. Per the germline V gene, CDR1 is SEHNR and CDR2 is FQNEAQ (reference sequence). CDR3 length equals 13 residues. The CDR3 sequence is CASRQTGTDGYIF. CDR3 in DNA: TGTGCCAGCAGACAGACCGGGACAGATGGCTACATCTTC.

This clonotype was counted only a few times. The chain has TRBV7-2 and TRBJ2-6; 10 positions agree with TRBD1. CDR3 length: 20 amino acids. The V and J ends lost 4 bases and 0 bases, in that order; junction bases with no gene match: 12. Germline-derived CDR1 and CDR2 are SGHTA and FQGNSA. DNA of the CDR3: TGTGCCAGCAGCTCGCCCCGGGACAGGGGTGGTTTCTCTGGGGCCAACGTCCTGACTTTC. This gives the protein CASSSPRDRGGFSGANVLTF.

The chain's CDR3 is CASRASYETQYF. Written as DNA, the CDR3 is TGTGCCAGCAGGGCTAGCTACGAGACCCAGTACTTC. The chain carries TRBV7-3 and TRBJ2-5, with D possibly matching TRBD2 (5 bases). Per germline, CDR1 SGHTA and CDR2 FQGTGA. Trimming cost V 6 bases and J 5 bases, with 10 bases left between them. There are 12 residues in the CDR3.

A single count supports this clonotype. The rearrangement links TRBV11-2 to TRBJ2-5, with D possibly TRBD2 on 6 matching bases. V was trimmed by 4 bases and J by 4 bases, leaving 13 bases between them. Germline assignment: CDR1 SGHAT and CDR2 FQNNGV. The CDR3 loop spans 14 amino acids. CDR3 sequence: CASSSGVALETQYF. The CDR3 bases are TGTGCCAGCAGCTCGGGGGTGGCATTAGAGACCCAGTACTTC.

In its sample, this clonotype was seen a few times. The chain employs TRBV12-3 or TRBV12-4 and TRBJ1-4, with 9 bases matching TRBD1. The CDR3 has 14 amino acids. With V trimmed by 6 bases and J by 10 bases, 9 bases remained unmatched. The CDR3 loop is CASREGQGMRKLFF. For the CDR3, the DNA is TGTGCCAGCAGGGAGGGACAGGGTATGCGAAAACTGTTTTTT.

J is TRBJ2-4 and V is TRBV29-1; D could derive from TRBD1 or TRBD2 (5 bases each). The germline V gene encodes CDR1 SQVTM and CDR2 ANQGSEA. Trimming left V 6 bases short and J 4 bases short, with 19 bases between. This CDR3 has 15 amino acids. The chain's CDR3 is CSVRRSGTVKNIQYF. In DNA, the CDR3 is TGCAGCGTGCGAAGGTCCGGGACGGTGAAAAACATTCAGTACTTC.

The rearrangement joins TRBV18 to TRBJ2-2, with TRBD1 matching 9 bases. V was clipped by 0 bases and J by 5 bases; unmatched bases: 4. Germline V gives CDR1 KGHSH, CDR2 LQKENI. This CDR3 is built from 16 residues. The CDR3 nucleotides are TGTGCCAGCTCACCACCGGGACAGGGTCATACCGGGGAGCTGTTTTTT. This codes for CASSPPGQGHTGELFF.

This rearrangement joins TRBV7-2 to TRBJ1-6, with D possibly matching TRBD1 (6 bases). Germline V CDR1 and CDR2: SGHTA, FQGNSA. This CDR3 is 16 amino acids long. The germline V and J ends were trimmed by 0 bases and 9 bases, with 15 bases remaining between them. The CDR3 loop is CASSLAKARGSSPLHF. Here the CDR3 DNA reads TGTGCCAGCAGCTTAGCGAAGGCCAGGGGATCTTCACCCCTCCACTTT.

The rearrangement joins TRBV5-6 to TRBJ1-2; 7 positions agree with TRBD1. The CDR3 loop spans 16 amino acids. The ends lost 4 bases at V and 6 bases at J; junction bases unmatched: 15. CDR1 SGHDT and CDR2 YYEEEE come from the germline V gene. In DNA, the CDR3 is TGTGCCAGCAGCCCCCGGTGGGAAGGGGGCGTGAATGGCTACACCTTC. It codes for CASSPRWEGGVNGYTF.

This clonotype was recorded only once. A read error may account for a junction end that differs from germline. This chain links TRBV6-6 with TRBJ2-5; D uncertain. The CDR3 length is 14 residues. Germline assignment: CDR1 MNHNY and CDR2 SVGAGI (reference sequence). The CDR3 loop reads CSSSQQDLQETQYF. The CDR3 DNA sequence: TGTTCCAGCAGTCAACAAGACTTGCAAGAGACCCAGTACTTC.

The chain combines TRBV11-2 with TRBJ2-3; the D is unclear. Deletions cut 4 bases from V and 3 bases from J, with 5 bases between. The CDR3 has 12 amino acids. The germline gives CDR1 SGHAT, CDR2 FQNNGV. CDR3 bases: TGTGCCAGCAGCTCCCTGACAGATACGCAGTATTTT. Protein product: CASSSLTDTQYF.

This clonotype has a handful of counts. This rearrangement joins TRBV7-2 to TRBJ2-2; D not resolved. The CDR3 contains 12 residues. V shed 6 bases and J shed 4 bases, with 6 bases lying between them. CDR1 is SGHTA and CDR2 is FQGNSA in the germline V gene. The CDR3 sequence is CASRMGTGELFF. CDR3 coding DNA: TGTGCCAGCAGGATGGGCACCGGGGAGCTGTTTTTT.